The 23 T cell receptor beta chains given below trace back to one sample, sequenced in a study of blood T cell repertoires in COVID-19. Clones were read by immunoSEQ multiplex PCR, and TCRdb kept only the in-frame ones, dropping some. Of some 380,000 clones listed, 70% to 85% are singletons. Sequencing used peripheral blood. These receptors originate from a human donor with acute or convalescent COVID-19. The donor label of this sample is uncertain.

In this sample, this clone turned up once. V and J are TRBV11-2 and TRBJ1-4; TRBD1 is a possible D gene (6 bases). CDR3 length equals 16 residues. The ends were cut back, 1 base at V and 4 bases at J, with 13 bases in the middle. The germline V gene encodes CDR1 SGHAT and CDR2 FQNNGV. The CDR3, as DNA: TGTGCCAGCAGCTTAGTACCGGACAGCCGTAATGAAAAACTGTTTTTT. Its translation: CASSLVPDSRNEKLFF. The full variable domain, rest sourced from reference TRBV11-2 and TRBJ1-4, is EAGVAQSPRYKIIEKRQSVAFWCNPISGHATLYWYQQILGQGPKLLIQFQNNGVVDDSQLPKDRFSAERLKGVDSTLKIQPAKLEDSAVYLCASSLVPDSRNEKLFFGSGTQLSVL.

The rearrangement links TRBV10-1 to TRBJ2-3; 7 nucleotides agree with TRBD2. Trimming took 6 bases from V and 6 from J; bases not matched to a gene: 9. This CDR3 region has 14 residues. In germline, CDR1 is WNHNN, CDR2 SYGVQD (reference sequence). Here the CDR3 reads CASSPGLRGDTQYF. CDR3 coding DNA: TGCGCCAGCAGCCCGGGACTAAGAGGGGATACGCAGTATTTT.

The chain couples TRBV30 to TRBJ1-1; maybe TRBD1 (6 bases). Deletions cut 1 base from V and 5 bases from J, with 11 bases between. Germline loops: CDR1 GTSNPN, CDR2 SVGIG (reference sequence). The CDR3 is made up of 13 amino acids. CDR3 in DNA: TGTGCCTGGAGTGGTGACAGGCGTACTGAAGCTTTCTTT. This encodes CAWSGDRRTEAFF.

The CDR3 DNA reads TGTGCCAGCAGCCCTCCGACAGCACGCAATCAGCCCCAGCATTTT. Amino acid sequence: CASSPPTARNQPQHF. The chain joins TRBV28 to TRBJ1-5; the D gene is possibly TRBD1 (5 bases). This CDR3 is 15 amino acids long. CDR1 is MDHEN, CDR2 SYDVKM, per germline. V was pared by 6 bases and J by 2 bases, with 14 bases between. Filled out from reference TRBV28 and TRBJ1-5, the complete variable domain reads DVKVTQSSRYLVKRTGEKVFLECVQDMDHENMFWYRQDPGLGLRLIYFSYDVKMKEKGDIPEGYSVSREKKERFSLILESASTNQTSMYLCASSPPTARNQPQHFGDGTRLSIL.

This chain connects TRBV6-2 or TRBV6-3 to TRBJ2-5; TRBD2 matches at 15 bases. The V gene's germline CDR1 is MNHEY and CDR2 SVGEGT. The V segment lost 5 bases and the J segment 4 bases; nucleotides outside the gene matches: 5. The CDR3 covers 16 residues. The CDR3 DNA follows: TGTGCCAGCAGTATAGGACTAGCGGGAGGGCTAGAGACCCAGTACTTC. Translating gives CASSIGLAGGLETQYF.

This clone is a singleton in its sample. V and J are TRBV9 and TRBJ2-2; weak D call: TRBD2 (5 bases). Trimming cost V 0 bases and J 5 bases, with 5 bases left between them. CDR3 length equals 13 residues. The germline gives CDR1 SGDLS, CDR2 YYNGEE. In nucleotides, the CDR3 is TGTGCCAGCAGCGTAGCGGGAACCGGGGAGCTGTTTTTT. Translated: CASSVAGTGELFF.

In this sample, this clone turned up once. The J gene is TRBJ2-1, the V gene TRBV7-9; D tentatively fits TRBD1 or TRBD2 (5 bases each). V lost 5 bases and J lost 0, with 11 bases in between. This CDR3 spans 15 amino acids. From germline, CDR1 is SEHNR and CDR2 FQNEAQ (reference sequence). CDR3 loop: CASSKAGSSYNEQFF. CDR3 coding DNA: TGTGCCAGCAGCAAAGCAGGGAGCTCCTACAATGAGCAGTTCTTC.

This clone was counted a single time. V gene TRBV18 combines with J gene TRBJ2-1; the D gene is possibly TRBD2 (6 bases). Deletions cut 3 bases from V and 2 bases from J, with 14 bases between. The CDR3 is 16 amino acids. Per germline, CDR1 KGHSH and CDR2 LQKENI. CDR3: CASSPFSGQAYNEQFF. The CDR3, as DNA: TGTGCCAGCTCACCGTTCAGCGGGCAAGCCTACAATGAGCAGTTCTTC.

The CDR3 loop is CASSRTNASQPQHF. In DNA, the CDR3 is TGTGCCAGCAGCCGGACAAACGCTAGTCAGCCCCAGCATTTT. V gene TRBV7-7 combines with J gene TRBJ1-5, with D perhaps TRBD1 (5 bases). Germline CDR1 SSHAT, CDR2 FNYEAQ (reference sequence). The CDR3 totals 14 residues. The V end lost 5 bases, the J end lost 6 bases, and 14 bases lay between the germline ends.

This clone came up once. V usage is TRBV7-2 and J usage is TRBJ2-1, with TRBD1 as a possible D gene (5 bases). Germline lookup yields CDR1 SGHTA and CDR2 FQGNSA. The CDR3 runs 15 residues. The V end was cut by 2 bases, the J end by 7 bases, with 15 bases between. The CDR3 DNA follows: TGTGCCAGCAGCTTACAACAAGGGGTTGGGAATGAGCAGTTCTTC. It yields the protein CASSLQQGVGNEQFF.

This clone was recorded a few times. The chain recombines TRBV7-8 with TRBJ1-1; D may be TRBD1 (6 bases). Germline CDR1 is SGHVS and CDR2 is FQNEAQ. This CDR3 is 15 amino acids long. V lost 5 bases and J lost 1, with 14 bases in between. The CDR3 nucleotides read TGTGCCAGCAGCGCGTTTAGGACAGAGAACACTGAAGCTTTCTTT. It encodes CASSAFRTENTEAFF.

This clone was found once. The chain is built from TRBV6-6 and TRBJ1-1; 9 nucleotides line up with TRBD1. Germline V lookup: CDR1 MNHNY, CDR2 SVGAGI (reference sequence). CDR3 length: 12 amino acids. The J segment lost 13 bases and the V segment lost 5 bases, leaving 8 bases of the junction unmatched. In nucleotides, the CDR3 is TGTGCCAGCAGTCCCGACCGGGACAGGGTTTTCTTT. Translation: CASSPDRDRVFF.

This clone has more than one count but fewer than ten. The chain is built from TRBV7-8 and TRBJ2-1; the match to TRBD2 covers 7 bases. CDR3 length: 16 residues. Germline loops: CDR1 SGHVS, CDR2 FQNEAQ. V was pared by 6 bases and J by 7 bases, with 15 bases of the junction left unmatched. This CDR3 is CASSFPIAGTANEQFF. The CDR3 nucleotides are TGTGCCAGCAGTTTCCCTATAGCGGGTACAGCGAATGAGCAGTTCTTC. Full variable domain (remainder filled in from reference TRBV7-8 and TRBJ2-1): GAGVSQSPRYKVAKRGQDVALRCDPISGHVSLFWYQQALGQGPEFLTYFQNEAQLDKSGLPSDRFFAERPEGSVSTLKIQRTQQEDSAVYLCASSFPIAGTANEQFFGPGTRLTVL.

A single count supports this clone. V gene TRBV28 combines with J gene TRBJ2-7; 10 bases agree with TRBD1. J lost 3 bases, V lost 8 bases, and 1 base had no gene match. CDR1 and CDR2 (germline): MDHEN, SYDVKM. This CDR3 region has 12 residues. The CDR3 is CASRDRGYEQYF. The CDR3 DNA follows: TGTGCCAGCCGGGACAGGGGCTACGAGCAGTACTTC.

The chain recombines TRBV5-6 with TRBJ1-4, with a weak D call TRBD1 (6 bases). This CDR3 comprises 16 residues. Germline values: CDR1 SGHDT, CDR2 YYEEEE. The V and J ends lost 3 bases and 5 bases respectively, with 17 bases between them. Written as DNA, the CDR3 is TGTGCCAGCAGCTGGGGACGGCAGGGGTGGAATGAAAAACTGTTTTTT. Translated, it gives CASSWGRQGWNEKLFF.

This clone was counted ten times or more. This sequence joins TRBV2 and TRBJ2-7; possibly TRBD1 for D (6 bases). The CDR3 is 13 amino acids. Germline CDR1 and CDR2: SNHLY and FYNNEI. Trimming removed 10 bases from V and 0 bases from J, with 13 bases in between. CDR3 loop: CAITRQDSYEQYF. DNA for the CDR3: TGTGCCATAACTAGACAGGACTCCTACGAGCAGTACTTC.

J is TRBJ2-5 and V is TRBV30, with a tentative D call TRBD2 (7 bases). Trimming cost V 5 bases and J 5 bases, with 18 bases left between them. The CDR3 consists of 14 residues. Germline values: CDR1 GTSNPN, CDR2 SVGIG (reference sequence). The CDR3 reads CAWGRGGIYETQYF. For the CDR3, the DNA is TGTGCCTGGGGTAGGGGGGGGATATACGAGACCCAGTACTTC.

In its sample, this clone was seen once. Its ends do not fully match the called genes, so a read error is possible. The CDR3 nucleotides read TGCGCCAGAGCGGCCTGGGCTGTTTTT. This codes for CARAAWAVF. This rearrangement joins TRBV5-1 to TRBJ1-4, with unresolved D. Germline CDR1 reads SGHRS; CDR2 reads YFSETQ. The CDR3 loop spans 9 amino acids.

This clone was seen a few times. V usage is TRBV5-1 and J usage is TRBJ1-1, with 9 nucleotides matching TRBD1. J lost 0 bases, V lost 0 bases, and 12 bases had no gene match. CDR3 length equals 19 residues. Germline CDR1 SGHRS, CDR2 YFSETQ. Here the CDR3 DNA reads TGCGCCAGCAGCTTGGACCCTACCGGGACAGGGCTTTTGAACACTGAAGCTTTCTTT. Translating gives CASSLDPTGTGLLNTEAFF.

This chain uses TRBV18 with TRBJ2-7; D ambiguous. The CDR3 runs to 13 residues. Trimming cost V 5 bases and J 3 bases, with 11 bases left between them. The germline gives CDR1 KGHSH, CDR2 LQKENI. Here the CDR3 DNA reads TGTGCCAGCTCAAAACAGCCCAGCTACGAGCAGTACTTC. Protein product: CASSKQPSYEQYF.

The CDR3 nucleotides read TGTGCCAGCAGCGTTACAGGGGCCCGGAACACTGAAGCTTTCTTT. As protein: CASSVTGARNTEAFF. The chain joins TRBV7-9 to TRBJ1-1; 7 positions match TRBD1. The CDR3 spans 15 residues. V shed 5 bases, J shed 1 base, and the junction held 7 bases outside the gene matches. CDR1 and CDR2 from the germline V gene are SEHNR and FQNEAQ (reference sequence).

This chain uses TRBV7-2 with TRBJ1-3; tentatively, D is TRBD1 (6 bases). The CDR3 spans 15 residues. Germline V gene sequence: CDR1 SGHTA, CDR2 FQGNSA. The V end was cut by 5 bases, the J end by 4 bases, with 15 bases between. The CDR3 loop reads CASSQAGGNGNTIYF. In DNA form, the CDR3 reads TGTGCCAGCAGCCAAGCGGGGGGCAACGGAAACACCATATATTTT.

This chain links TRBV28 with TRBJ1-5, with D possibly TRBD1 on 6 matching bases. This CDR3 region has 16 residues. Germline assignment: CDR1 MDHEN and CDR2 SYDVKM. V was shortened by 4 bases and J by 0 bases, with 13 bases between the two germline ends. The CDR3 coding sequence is TGTGCCAGCAGTTCCGTCAGGGGCTATAGCAATCAGCCCCAGCATTTT. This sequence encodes CASSSVRGYSNQPQHF.